The 22 T cell receptor beta chains in this list originate from one sample, sequenced in a study of cytotoxic CD8 clonotypes in ibrutinib-treated CLL. Produced via immunoSEQ multiplex PCR; TCRdb's table is partial and in-frame only. The data show some 170,000 clones, with roughly 88% seen just once and 3% held by the top ten. This sample comprised PBMCs, obtained at disease progression, from a patient treated with ibrutinib. These receptors were obtained from a human donor with chronic lymphocytic leukemia.

This chain connects TRBV4-1 to TRBJ2-7; no firm D call. The CDR3 sequence is 16 residues long. With 0 bases removed from V and 5 bases from J, the gap between germline ends came to 17 bases. The germline V gene has CDR1 MGHRA and CDR2 YSYEKL. CDR3 DNA: TGCGCCAGCAGCCAAGATTTTCTGAAGGGTTTTCACGAGCAGTACTTC. It yields the protein CASSQDFLKGFHEQYF.

CDR3 region: CASSWGSGETQYF. The CDR3 nucleotides read TGTGCCAGCAGCTGGGGTAGCGGTGAGACCCAGTACTTC. V and J are TRBV7-3 and TRBJ2-5, with D perhaps matching TRBD2 (6 bases). CDR1 and CDR2 from the germline V gene are SGHTA and FQGTGA. The CDR3 is made up of 13 amino acids. Trimming removed 4 bases at V and 5 bases at J, with 11 bases between. The full variable domain, in which reference TRBV7-3 and TRBJ2-5 provide the parts outside the CDR3, is GAGVSQTPSNKVTEKGKYVELRCDPISGHTALYWYRQSLGQGPEFLIYFQGTGAADDSGLPNDRFFAVRPEGSVSTLKIQRTERGDSAVYLCASSWGSGETQYFGPGTRLLVL.

The chain carries TRBV19 and TRBJ2-7; tentatively, D is TRBD2 (6 bases). Germline V gives CDR1 LNHDA, CDR2 SQIVND (reference sequence). Trimming took off 3 bases at V and 6 bases at J, with 12 bases between the two ends. CDR3 length equals 13 residues. CDR3 sequence reads: CASSMDYLGEQYF. In DNA form, the CDR3 reads TGTGCCAGTAGTATGGACTATCTGGGCGAGCAGTACTTC.

The chain uses TRBV6-1 and TRBJ1-5, with D maybe TRBD1 (6 bases). V was pared by 7 bases and J by 3 bases, with 13 bases between. This CDR3 is 14 amino acids long. Germline V gene sequence: CDR1 MNHNS, CDR2 SASEGT. As DNA, the CDR3 is TGTGCCAGCATGACAGGAGGGTTCAATCAGCCCCAGCATTTT. Translation gives CASMTGGFNQPQHF.

The chain couples TRBV6-1 to TRBJ2-1, with 9 bases identical to TRBD2. The junction had 4 bases not matched to a gene; V was cut back by 4 bases and J by 0 bases. Germline CDR1 MNHNS, CDR2 SASEGT. This CDR3 region has 16 residues. In DNA form, the CDR3 reads TGTGCCAGCAGTGGAGAAGCGGGAGGCTCCTACAATGAGCAGTTCTTC. This codes for CASSGEAGGSYNEQFF.

The rearrangement uses TRBV5-1 and TRBJ2-1; TRBD2 matches at 7 bases. The junction had 5 bases not matched to a gene; V was cut back by 3 bases and J by 8 bases. CDR1 and CDR2 from the germline V gene are SGHRS and YFSETQ. This CDR3 has 13 amino acids. The chain's CDR3 is CASSSGLDHEQFF. The DNA for the CDR3 is TGCGCCAGCAGCTCTGGACTAGACCATGAGCAGTTCTTC.

The V call is TRBV6-5, the J call TRBJ1-5; D ambiguous. This CDR3 has 13 amino acids. Germline V gives CDR1 MNHEY, CDR2 SVGAGI. V was clipped by 1 base and J by 8 bases, with 9 bases between them. The CDR3 sequence: CASSYYPEEPQHF. In DNA, the CDR3 is TGTGCCAGCAGTTACTACCCAGAGGAGCCCCAGCATTTT.

The J gene is TRBJ1-2, the V gene TRBV30, with D unclear. This CDR3 has 12 amino acids. Trimming took off 5 bases at V and 3 bases at J, with 10 bases between the two ends. The V gene's germline CDR1 is GTSNPN and CDR2 SVGIG (reference sequence). CDR3 in amino acids: CAWVEADYGYTF. CDR3 coding DNA: TGTGCCTGGGTAGAGGCCGACTATGGCTACACCTTC.

This chain's CDR3 is CASSQKGFSGYTF. The CDR3 region has the DNA TGCGCCAGCAGCCAAAAGGGGTTCAGTGGCTACACCTTC. The chain links TRBV4-1 to TRBJ1-2; TRBD1 is a possible D gene (5 bases). The CDR3 is made up of 13 amino acids. Germline V gene data show CDR1 as MGHRA and CDR2 as YSYEKL. V was cut by 2 bases and J by 7 bases, with 11 bases left in between.

The chain carries TRBV28 and TRBJ2-7; a weak D match, TRBD2 (5 bases). The CDR3 extends over 18 amino acids. The germline CDR1 and CDR2 sequences are MDHEN and SYDVKM. V lost 6 bases to trimming and J lost 3 bases, with 27 bases between them. The CDR3 loop is CASSRRAAIRGFLYEQYF. For the CDR3, the DNA is TGTGCCAGCAGCCGCCGGGCCGCGATTCGGGGATTTCTCTACGAGCAGTACTTC. Together with reference TRBV28 and TRBJ2-7, the CDR3 gives the full variable domain: DVKVTQSSRYLVKRTGEKVFLECVQDMDHENMFWYRQDPGLGLRLIYFSYDVKMKEKGDIPEGYSVSREKKERFSLILESASTNQTSMYLCASSRRAAIRGFLYEQYFGPGTRLTVT.

This chain connects TRBV5-1 to TRBJ2-1, with D perhaps TRBD1 (5 bases). Trimming cost V 3 bases and J 4 bases, with 11 bases left between them. There are 14 residues in the CDR3. Germline CDR1 SGHRS, CDR2 YFSETQ. Here the CDR3 reads CASSSVTAYNEQFF. The CDR3 DNA reads as TGCGCCAGCAGCTCGGTGACAGCATACAATGAGCAGTTCTTC.

The gene calls are TRBV21-1 and TRBJ1-5; TRBD1, the table's D call, lacks a check against the DNA. TRBV21-1 corresponds to a pseudogene. The CDR3 runs 17 residues. DNA of the CDR3: TGTGCCAGCAGCGGGAGAGTAAGGGGGCTGAGCAATCAGCCCCAGCATTTT. It yields the protein CASSGRVRGLSNQPQHF.

The chain links TRBV4-2 to TRBJ2-7; TRBD1 matches at 9 bases. Germline V gene sequence: CDR1 LGHNA, CDR2 YNFKEQ. The CDR3 loop spans 15 amino acids. V dropped 1 base and J dropped 3; count of bases not matched to a gene: 4. The CDR3 region has the DNA TGTGCCAGCAGCCAAGCGGCGGGACAGGGCTACGAGCAGTACTTC. It translates to CASSQAAGQGYEQYF.

The CDR3 is CASSLDSIRAGGGVRDYGYTF. The CDR3 DNA is TGTGCCAGCAGCTTAGACAGTATCAGGGCGGGAGGGGGCGTTAGGGACTATGGCTACACCTTC. J is TRBJ1-2 and V is TRBV7-8; 7 bases are a match to TRBD1. This CDR3 contains 21 residues. The germline V gene encodes CDR1 SGHVS and CDR2 FQNEAQ. The V segment lost 1 base and the J segment 3 bases; nucleotides outside the gene matches: 23.

CDR3 DNA sequence: TGTGCCAGCAGCGTAAGGTTCGAGAACAATGAGCAGTTCTTC. It encodes CASSVRFENNEQFF. The rearrangement uses TRBV9 and TRBJ2-1; D gene unclear. V was shortened by 1 base and J by 5 bases, with 10 bases between the two germline ends. Germline-derived CDR1 and CDR2 are SGDLS and YYNGEE. The CDR3 runs to 14 residues.

The rearrangement uses TRBV4-3 and TRBJ2-7; TRBD2 is a possible D gene (7 bases). V lost 1 base to trimming and J lost 5 bases, with 18 bases between them. CDR3 length equals 16 residues. Germline-derived CDR1 and CDR2 are LGHNA and YSLEER. The CDR3 region is CASSQGGGQGFDEQYF. CDR3 nucleotides: TGCGCCAGCAGCCAAGGGGGGGGGCAGGGTTTCGACGAGCAGTACTTC.

The V call is TRBV7-2, the J call TRBJ1-4; the D gene is possibly TRBD1 (5 bases). The V gene's germline CDR1 is SGHTA and CDR2 FQGNSA. Trimming took off 3 bases at V and 6 bases at J, with 11 bases between the two ends. CDR3 length: 14 amino acids. CDR3 residues: CASSFQGSDEKLFF. For the CDR3, the DNA is TGTGCCAGCAGCTTTCAGGGCAGTGATGAAAAACTGTTTTTT.

The chain's CDR3 is CASRGTGSTEAFF. In nucleotides, the CDR3 is TGTGCCAGCAGAGGAACGGGAAGCACTGAAGCTTTCTTT. V gene TRBV28 combines with J gene TRBJ1-1; D gene unclear. The germline V and J ends were trimmed by 6 bases and 4 bases, with 12 bases remaining between them. Germline CDR1 is MDHEN and CDR2 is SYDVKM. This CDR3 has 13 amino acids.

V and J are TRBV28 and TRBJ2-4, with 16 bases identical to TRBD2. The ends lost 4 bases at V and 0 bases at J; junction bases unmatched: 15. The germline V gene has CDR1 MDHEN and CDR2 SYDVKM. The CDR3 has 22 amino acids. CDR3 in DNA: TGTGCCAGCAGTTCACTGGGACTAGCGGGAGGGCCGGGAGATATAGCCAAAAACATTCAGTACTTC. It specifies CASSSLGLAGGPGDIAKNIQYF.

This clone was recorded a few times. The V gene is TRBV7-2, the J gene TRBJ2-7, with unresolved D. Germline-derived CDR1 and CDR2 are SGHTA and FQGNSA. The CDR3 totals 12 residues. The V end was cut by 4 bases, the J end by 7 bases, with 11 bases between. The CDR3: CASSSLTWEQYF. DNA of the CDR3: TGTGCCAGCAGCTCCCTAACTTGGGAGCAGTACTTC.

The CDR3 is CASSIGGAQAFF. The CDR3 nucleotides read TGTGCCAGTAGTATAGGGGGGGCCCAAGCTTTCTTT. The chain joins TRBV19 to TRBJ1-1, with D possibly being TRBD1 (6 bases). The germline V and J ends were trimmed by 1 base and 9 bases, with 9 bases remaining between them. The CDR3 consists of 12 residues. CDR1 and CDR2 from the germline V gene are LNHDA and SQIVND (reference sequence).

This chain uses TRBV7-2 with TRBJ2-7; 7 bases align to TRBD1. The trim removed 5 bases at V and 2 bases at J, leaving 6 bases unmatched. The CDR3 extends over 14 amino acids. Germline assignment: CDR1 SGHTA and CDR2 FQGNSA. The CDR3 DNA sequence: TGTGCCAGCAGCCAGCGGACAGGCACCTACGAGCAGTACTTC. Amino acids: CASSQRTGTYEQYF.